Each of the 3 T cell receptor beta chains below was sequenced from the same sample in a study of tumor-infiltrating lymphocytes in primary liver carcinoma. TCR beta cDNA was reverse-transcribed from roughly 520 ng of total RNA. The reaction used a constant-region primer and ProtoScript II reverse transcriptase. ARM-PCR, slightly modified, supplied the TCR beta libraries through three nested multiplex PCR rounds. Primers for the first two PCR rounds were TRBV1-TRBV30 forward primers and a C-beta reverse primer (about 9 cycles per round). TCRdb processed the multiplex PCR reads anew with MiXCR; each CDR3 protein has one entry. The sample includes approximately 73,000 distinct CDR3 sequences, about two thirds of them seen just once. From unsorted bulk tissue weighing roughly 19-34 mg, DNA and RNA were co-extracted. Sequencing used liver tumor tissue from sampling region 4. Regarding subset: tumor region T4, right-lateral pole. These receptors were obtained from an older woman with primary liver carcinoma and hepatitis B virus infection.

As to this clonotype: One end of the junction fails to match germline, which may point to a read error. V gene TRBV14 combines with J gene TRBJ1-6, with 9 bases aligning to TRBD1. CDR1 SGHDN and CDR2 FVKESK come from the germline V gene. This CDR3 region has 18 residues. This chain's CDR3 is CASSHLGQGRGSNSPPHF. The CDR3 DNA sequence: TGTGCCAGCAGCCATCTGGGACAGGGAAGAGGTAGCAATTCACCCCCCCACTTT.

A remark on this clonotype: Germline is not matched at one junction end, which may reflect a read error. V gene TRBV6-6 combines with J gene TRBJ2-7; D uncertain. The CDR3 totals 14 residues. Germline CDR1 is MNHNY and CDR2 is SVGAGI (reference sequence). In DNA, the CDR3 is TGTGCCAGCAGTAGCAACCAGGTGAACTACGAGCAGAAGTTC. Residues: CASSSNQVNYEQKF.

As regards this clonotype: One end of the junction varies from germline; a read error may be responsible. This rearrangement joins TRBV13 to TRBJ2-7, with TRBD2 identical over 7 bases. This CDR3 contains 13 residues. Germline V gives CDR1 PRHDT, CDR2 FYEKMQ (reference sequence). CDR3 nucleotide sequence: TGCGCCAGCAGCTTAGGGACTATCAACGAGCAGAACTTC. Its protein product is CASSLGTINEQNF.